This TCR beta chain was recorded in a study of early T cells in non-severe SARS-CoV-2 infection. On the study more broadly: Sequencing was performed on bulk RNA from unsorted whole blood, leaving chains unpaired. Study results and limitations: Matching against VDJdb likely underestimated virus-specific expansions, favoring anti-spike CD8.

This clonotype was counted at least ten times. Its antigen is undetermined. CDR3 length equals 11 residues. V was cut by 0 bases and J by 1 base, with 0 bases left in between. Germline values: CDR1 DFQATT, CDR2 SNEGSKA (reference sequence). Separate cDNA molecules each had unique molecular identifiers attached to them. TCRdb re-analysed the 5' RACE reads in MiXCR, keeping a single row per CDR3 protein. The table shows roughly 24,000 distinct CDR3 sequences, with under 6% occurring only once. The receptor's source is an adult who was a healthcare worker with PCR-confirmed SARS-CoV-2 infection or an uninfected control (not recorded which). The sample consisted of whole blood. The chain joins TRBV20-1 to TRBJ1-2; D not certain. Written as DNA, the CDR3 is TGCAGTGCTAGAGATAACTATGGCTACACCTTC. As protein: CSARDNYGYTF.